This T cell receptor (beta chain) was sequenced in a study of blood T cell repertoires in COVID-19. About the study: Donors in the United States, Italy and Spain gave samples during acute or convalescent COVID-19.

Trimming stripped 7 bases from V and 1 base from J, with 19 bases between. The length of the CDR3 is 16 residues. The germline V gene has CDR1 LNHDA and CDR2 SQIVND (reference sequence). The data were produced by immunoSEQ multiplex PCR, yet TCRdb's version contains in-frame clones alone and is incomplete. This table has about 400,000 clones, approximately 88% appearing once. The chain uses TRBV19 and TRBJ1-1, with TRBD1 as a possible D gene (6 bases). The receptor was derived from a woman between 35 and 50 years old with acute COVID-19. Material for sequencing was PBMCs or T cells enriched from blood (not recorded which). Here the CDR3 reads CASIVSSGDGNTEAFF. The CDR3 coding sequence is TGTGCCAGTATAGTAAGTTCAGGGGACGGGAACACTGAAGCTTTCTTT.